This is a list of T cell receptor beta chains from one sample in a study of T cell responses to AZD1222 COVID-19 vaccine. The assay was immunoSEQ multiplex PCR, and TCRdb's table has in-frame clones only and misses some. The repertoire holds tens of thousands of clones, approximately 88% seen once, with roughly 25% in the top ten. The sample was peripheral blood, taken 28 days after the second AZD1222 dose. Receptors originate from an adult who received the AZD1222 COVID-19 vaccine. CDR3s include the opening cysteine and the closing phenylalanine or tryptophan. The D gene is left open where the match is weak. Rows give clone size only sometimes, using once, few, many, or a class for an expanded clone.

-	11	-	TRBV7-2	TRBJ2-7	CASRGAYEQYF	TGTGCCAGCAGGGGCGCCTACGAGCAGTACTTC
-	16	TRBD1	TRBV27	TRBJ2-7	CASSRSGTGGSYEQYF	TGTGCCAGCAGCCGTTCGGGTACAGGGGGCTCCTACGAGCAGTACTTC
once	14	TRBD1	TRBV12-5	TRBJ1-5	CASGPRQGLEPQHF	TGTGCTAGTGGTCCCCGACAGGGTTTGGAGCCCCAGCATTTT
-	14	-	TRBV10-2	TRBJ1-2	CASSERGAGYGYTF	TGCGCCAGCAGTGAAAGGGGGGCAGGCTATGGCTACACCTTC
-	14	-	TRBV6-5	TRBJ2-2	CASTPGGAIGELFF	TGTGCCAGCACCCCTGGGGGGGCGATCGGGGAGCTGTTTTTT
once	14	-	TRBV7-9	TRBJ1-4	CASSMDTEGEKLFF	TGTGCCAGCAGCATGGACACGGAAGGGGAAAAACTGTTTTTT
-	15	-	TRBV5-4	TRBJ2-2	CASSLAQRDTGELFF	TGTGCCAGCAGCTTGGCGCAGCGGGACACCGGGGAGCTGTTTTTT
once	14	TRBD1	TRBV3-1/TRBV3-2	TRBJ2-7	CASSRTGSSYEQYF	TGTGCCAGCAGCCGGACAGGGAGCTCCTACGAGCAGTACTTC
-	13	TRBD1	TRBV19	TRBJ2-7	CASSRDRGYEQYF	TGTGCCAGTAGTAGAGACAGGGGATACGAGCAGTACTTC
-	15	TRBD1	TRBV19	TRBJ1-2	CASSIDSGTAIFYTF	TGTGCCAGTAGTATAGATAGTGGGACAGCGATTTTCTACACCTTC
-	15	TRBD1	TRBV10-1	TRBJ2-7	CASPTSGQGANEQYF	TGCGCCAGCCCTACATCGGGACAGGGGGCCAACGAGCAGTACTTC
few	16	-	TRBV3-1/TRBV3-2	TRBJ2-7	CASSQDLRVRFYEQYF	TGTGCCAGCAGCCAAGATCTGCGGGTTAGATTTTACGAGCAGTACTTC
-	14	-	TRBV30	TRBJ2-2	CAWKEGVGTGELFF	TGTGCCTGGAAGGAGGGAGTTGGCACCGGGGAGCTGTTTTTT
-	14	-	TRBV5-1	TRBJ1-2	CASSLDGLAGGYTF	TGCGCCAGCAGCTTGGACGGACTGGCCGGGGGCTACACCTTC
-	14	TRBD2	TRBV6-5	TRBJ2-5	CASETSGSLETQYF	TGTGCCAGCGAGACTAGCGGGAGTTTGGAGACCCAGTACTTC
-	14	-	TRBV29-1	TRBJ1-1	CSVERGGVNTEAFF	TGCAGCGTTGAAAGGGGGGGAGTGAACACTGAAGCTTTCTTT
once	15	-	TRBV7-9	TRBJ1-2	CASSFTDKDHDGYTF	TGTGCCAGCAGCTTTACGGACAAAGATCACGATGGCTACACCTTC
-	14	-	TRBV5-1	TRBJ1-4	CASSSTATNEKLFF	TGCGCCAGCAGTTCAACAGCAACTAATGAAAAACTGTTTTTT
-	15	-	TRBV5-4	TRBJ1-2	CASSLMHTRAYGYTF	TGTGCCAGCAGCTTGATGCACACCCGAGCCTATGGCTACACCTTC
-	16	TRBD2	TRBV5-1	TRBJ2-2	CASSSLAGVNTGELFF	TGCGCCAGCAGCTCTCTAGCGGGAGTGAACACCGGGGAGCTGTTTTTT
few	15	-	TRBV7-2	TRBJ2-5	CASSLRAGNQETQYF	TGTGCCAGCAGCCTACGCGCCGGTAACCAAGAGACCCAGTACTTC
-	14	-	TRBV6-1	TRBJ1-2	CASSETTGGYGYTF	TGTGCCAGCAGTGAAACGACAGGTGGATATGGCTACACCTTC
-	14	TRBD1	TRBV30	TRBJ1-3	CAWGTGVLGNTIYF	TGTGCCTGGGGGACAGGTGTGTTGGGAAACACCATATATTTT
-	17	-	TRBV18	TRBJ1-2	CASSPPTGTKILEGYTF	TGTGCCAGCTCACCACCCACCGGGACAAAAATCCTCGAGGGCTACACCTTC
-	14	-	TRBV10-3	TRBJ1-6	CAISETQGGSPLHF	TGTGCCATCAGTGAAACCCAGGGCGGGTCACCCCTCCACTTT
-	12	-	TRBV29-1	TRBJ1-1	CSAGPGNTEAFF	TGCAGCGCGGGACCGGGGAACACTGAAGCTTTCTTT
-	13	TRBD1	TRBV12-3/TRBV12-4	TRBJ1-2	CASSFRTGSGYTF	TGTGCCAGCAGTTTTAGGACAGGGAGTGGCTACACCTTC
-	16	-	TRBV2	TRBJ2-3	CASRRADSQLTDTQYF	TGTGCCAGCAGACGCGCGGACTCACAACTCACAGATACGCAGTATTTT
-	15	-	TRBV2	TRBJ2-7	CASSPFGTSSYEQYF	TGTGCCAGCAGCCCTTTCGGAACTAGCTCCTACGAGCAGTACTTC
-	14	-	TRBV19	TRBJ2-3	CASSTGTFTDTQYF	TGTGCCAGTAGTACAGGGACCTTCACAGATACGCAGTATTTT
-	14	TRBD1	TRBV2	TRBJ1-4	CASSDDRGTEKLFF	TGTGCCAGCAGTGATGACAGGGGTACTGAAAAACTGTTTTTT
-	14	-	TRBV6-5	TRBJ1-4	CASSYRRGREKLFF	TGTGCCAGCAGTTACAGAAGGGGTAGGGAAAAACTGTTTTTT
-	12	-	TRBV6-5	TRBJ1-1	CASRTVNTEAFF	TGTGCCAGCAGAACAGTGAACACTGAAGCTTTCTTT
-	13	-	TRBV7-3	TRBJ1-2	CASSLGGFDGYTF	TGTGCCAGCAGCTTAGGGGGATTCGATGGCTACACCTTC
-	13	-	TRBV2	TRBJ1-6	CASSEVLGSPLHF	TGTGCCAGCAGTGAAGTCCTAGGTTCACCCCTCCACTTT
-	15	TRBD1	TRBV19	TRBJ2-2	CASRNTGGNTGELFF	TGTGCCAGTAGGAACACAGGGGGCAACACCGGGGAGCTGTTTTTT
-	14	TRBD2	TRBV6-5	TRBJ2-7	CASTGTSGTYEQYF	TGTGCCAGCACTGGGACTAGCGGTACCTACGAGCAGTACTTC
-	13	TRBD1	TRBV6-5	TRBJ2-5	CANRGARQETQYF	TGTGCCAACAGGGGTGCGAGGCAAGAGACCCAGTACTTC
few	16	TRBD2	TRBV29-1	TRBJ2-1	CSVWTSGKGGYNEQFF	TGCAGCGTCTGGACTAGCGGGAAGGGGGGTTACAATGAGCAGTTCTTC
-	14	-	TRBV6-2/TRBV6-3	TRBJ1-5	CASSHWGEAQPQHF	TGTGCCAGCAGTCACTGGGGGGAAGCTCAGCCCCAGCATTTT
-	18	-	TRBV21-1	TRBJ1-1	CASSKYSGEAKINTEAFF	TGTGCCAGCAGCAAGTACTCGGGGGAAGCCAAGATCAACACTGAAGCTTTCTTT
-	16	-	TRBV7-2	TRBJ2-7	CASSLNLGGVSYEQYF	TGTGCCAGCAGCTTAAACCTTGGGGGAGTATCCTACGAGCAGTACTTC
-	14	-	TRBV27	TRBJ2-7	CASSLSFTHYEQYF	TGTGCCAGCAGTTTATCTTTCACCCACTACGAGCAGTACTTC
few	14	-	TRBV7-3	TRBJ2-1	CASSPGLGRDEQFF	TGTGCCAGCAGCCCAGGACTTGGCAGGGATGAGCAGTTCTTC
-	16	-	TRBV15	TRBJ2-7	CATSRGDWQELYEQYF	TGTGCCACCAGCAGAGGAGACTGGCAGGAACTCTACGAGCAGTACTTC
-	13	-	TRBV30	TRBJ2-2	CAWKEQETGELFF	TGTGCCTGGAAGGAACAGGAGACCGGGGAGCTGTTTTTT
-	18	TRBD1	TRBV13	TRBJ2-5	CASSLARDRGTAWETQYF	TGTGCCAGCAGCTTAGCTCGGGACAGGGGGACGGCGTGGGAGACCCAGTACTTC
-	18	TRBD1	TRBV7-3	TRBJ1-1	CASSLLGQAKLLNTEAFF	TGTGCCAGCAGCTTACTGGGACAGGCCAAACTACTGAACACTGAAGCTTTCTTT
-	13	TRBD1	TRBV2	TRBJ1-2	CASSEQGARGYTF	TGTGCCAGCAGTGAACAGGGGGCGCGGGGCTACACCTTC
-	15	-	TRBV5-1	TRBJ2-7	CASSQQGGTSYEQYF	TGCGCCAGCAGTCAACAGGGGGGGACCTCCTACGAGCAGTACTTC
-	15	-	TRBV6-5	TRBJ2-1	CASSYYRDLSNEQFF	TGTGCCAGCAGTTATTACAGGGACCTCTCCAATGAGCAGTTCTTC
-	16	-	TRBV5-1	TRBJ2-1	CASSLGGAATYNEQFF	TGCGCCAGCAGCCTGGGGGGGGCGGCGACCTACAATGAGCAGTTCTTC
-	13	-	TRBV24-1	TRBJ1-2	CATSAGRYYGYTF	TGTGCCACCAGCGCGGGGCGCTACTATGGCTACACCTTC
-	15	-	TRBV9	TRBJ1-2	CASSANSMTGNGYTF	TGTGCCAGCAGCGCTAATTCGATGACAGGAAATGGCTACACCTTC